These 15 T cell receptor beta chains share one sample of origin, sequenced in a study of monozygotic twins with inflammatory bowel disease. For each CDR3 protein, TCRdb gives one entry from its re-call of the 5' RACE reads, without DNA. The sample's table shows 420,000 or so distinct CDR3 sequences. Sequencing input: blood. All receptors come from a human donor with ulcerative colitis or Crohn's disease, or a healthy co-twin of an affected twin (not recorded which).

The chain has TRBV19 and TRBJ2-1. Germline-derived CDR1 and CDR2 are LNHDA and SQIVND (reference sequence). The CDR3 spans 14 residues. The CDR3 region is CASRRGSSYNEQFF.

This rearrangement joins TRBV10-3 to TRBJ2-4; the TRBD2 assignment by TCRdb is unverifiable without DNA. Germline loops: CDR1 ENHRY, CDR2 SYGVKD. CDR3 length equals 14 residues. The CDR3 is CAISENSGLNIQYF.

This chain uses TRBV5-1 with TRBJ2-7; the D call of TRBD1 rests on TCRdb alone, since no DNA is present to check it. CDR1 and CDR2 (germline): SGHRS, YFSETQ. The CDR3 sequence is 12 residues long. This CDR3 reads CASSSGFYEQYF.

The V and J genes are TRBV7-9 and TRBJ2-7; absent DNA, TCRdb's TRBD1 call cannot be checked. Per germline, CDR1 SEHNR and CDR2 FQNEAQ (reference sequence). This CDR3 is 15 amino acids long. The CDR3 region is CASSSSDRTFYEQYF.

V usage is TRBV4-2 and J usage is TRBJ2-7; TCRdb reports TRBD1, a call that lacks DNA to check it against. The CDR3 length is 15 residues. The germline gives CDR1 LGHNA, CDR2 YNFKEQ. The CDR3 here is CASSQEWRGSYEQYF.

The chain uses TRBV5-1 and TRBJ2-7; TCRdb returns TRBD1, unconfirmable since there is no DNA. The CDR3 is 16 residues long. CDR1 is SGHRS, CDR2 YFSETQ, per germline. The CDR3: CASSIIQASEDYEQYF.

The chain uses TRBV20-1 and TRBJ2-7; the D gene TCRdb calls, TRBD1, cannot be checked with no DNA. The CDR3 extends over 15 amino acids. The germline V gene has CDR1 DFQATT and CDR2 SNEGSKA (reference sequence). CDR3 sequence: CSARDGASGTHEQYF.

V is TRBV29-1 and J is TRBJ2-7; TCRdb lists TRBD1, though no DNA is available to test this call. The CDR3 spans 14 residues. Looked up from germline, CDR1 is SQVTM and CDR2 is ANQGSEA. The CDR3 reads CSVVSAVGVYEQYF.

The chain links TRBV6-1 to TRBJ2-6; TCRdb's D call of TRBD2 is untestable without DNA. Germline CDR1 reads MNHNS; CDR2 reads SASEGT. The CDR3 is made up of 20 amino acids. CDR3 region: CASSEFVASGGSLGANVLTF.

This chain connects TRBV4-3 to TRBJ2-7. There are 13 residues in the CDR3. Germline loops: CDR1 LGHNA, CDR2 YSLEER. The CDR3 sequence: CASSQDRSYEQYF.

This chain connects TRBV5-1 to TRBJ2-7; absent DNA, TCRdb's TRBD1 call cannot be checked. Germline V lookup: CDR1 SGHRS, CDR2 YFSETQ. The CDR3 totals 13 residues. Here the CDR3 reads CASSYGQGGEQYF. The complete variable domain, with remaining parts taken from reference TRBV5-1 and TRBJ2-7, reads KAGVTQTPRYLIKTRGQQVTLSCSPISGHRSVSWYQQTPGQGLQFLFEYFSETQRNKGNFPGRFSGRQFSNSRSEMNVSTLELGDSALYLCASSYGQGGEQYFGPGTRLTVT.

V usage is TRBV12-3 or TRBV12-4 and J usage is TRBJ1-5. This CDR3 has 16 residues. CDR3 residues: CASSLHDGRSNQPQHF.

V and J are TRBV4-1 and TRBJ2-2; TCRdb calls TRBD2, which cannot be checked without DNA. Germline CDR1 and CDR2: MGHRA and YSYEKL. The CDR3 contains 21 residues. CDR3 sequence reads: CASSVGFTGMIAGDYTGELFF.

CDR3 protein: CASSPGTWGYNEQFF. V gene TRBV7-9 combines with J gene TRBJ2-1; TCRdb returns TRBD1, unconfirmable since there is no DNA. The CDR3 loop spans 15 amino acids. Germline V gives CDR1 SEHNR, CDR2 FQNEAQ (reference sequence).

This sequence joins TRBV5-5 and TRBJ2-7; there is no DNA to check the TCRdb D call of TRBD1. Per germline, CDR1 SGHKS and CDR2 YYEKEE (reference sequence). This CDR3 spans 15 amino acids. The CDR3 region is CARSSPGQGKGEQYF.